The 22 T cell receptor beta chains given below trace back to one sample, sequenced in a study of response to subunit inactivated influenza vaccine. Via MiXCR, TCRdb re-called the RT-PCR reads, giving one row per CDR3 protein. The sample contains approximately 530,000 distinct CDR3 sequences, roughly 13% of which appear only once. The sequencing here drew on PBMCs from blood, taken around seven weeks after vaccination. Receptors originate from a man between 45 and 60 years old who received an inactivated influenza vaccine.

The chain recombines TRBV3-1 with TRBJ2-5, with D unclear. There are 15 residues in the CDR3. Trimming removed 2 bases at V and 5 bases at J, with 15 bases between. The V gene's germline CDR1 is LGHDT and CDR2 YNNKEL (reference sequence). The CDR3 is CASSQNWALDETQYF. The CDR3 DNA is TGTGCCAGCAGCCAAAACTGGGCCCTGGACGAGACCCAGTACTTC.

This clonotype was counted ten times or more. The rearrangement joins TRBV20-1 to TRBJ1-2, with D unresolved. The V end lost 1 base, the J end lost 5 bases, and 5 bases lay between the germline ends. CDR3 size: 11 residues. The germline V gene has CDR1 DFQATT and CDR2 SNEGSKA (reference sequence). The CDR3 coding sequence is TGCAGTGCTAGAGGCACGTATGGCTACACCTTC. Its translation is CSARGTYGYTF.

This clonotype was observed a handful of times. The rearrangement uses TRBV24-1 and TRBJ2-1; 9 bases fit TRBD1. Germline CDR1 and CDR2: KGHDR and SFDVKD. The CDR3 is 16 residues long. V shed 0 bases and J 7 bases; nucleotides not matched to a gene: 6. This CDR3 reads CATSDLSTGGINEQFF. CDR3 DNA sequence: TGTGCCACCAGTGATTTGTCGACAGGGGGAATTAATGAGCAGTTCTTC.

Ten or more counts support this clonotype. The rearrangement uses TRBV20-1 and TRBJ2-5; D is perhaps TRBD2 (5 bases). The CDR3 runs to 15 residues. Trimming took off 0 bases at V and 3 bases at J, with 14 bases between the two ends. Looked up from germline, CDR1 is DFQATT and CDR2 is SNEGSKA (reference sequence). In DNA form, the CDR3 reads TGCAGTGCTAGAGATTTCCTAGCCGGGGAAGAGACCCAGTACTTC. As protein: CSARDFLAGEETQYF.

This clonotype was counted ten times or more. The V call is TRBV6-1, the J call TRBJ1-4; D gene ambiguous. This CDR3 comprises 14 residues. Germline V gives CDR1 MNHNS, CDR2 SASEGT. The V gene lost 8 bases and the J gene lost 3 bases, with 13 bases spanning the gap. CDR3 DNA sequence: TGTGCCAGCGCGAGGTCCGGAGCTAATGAAAAACTGTTTTTT. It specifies CASARSGANEKLFF.

The CDR3 sequence: CASSFGGPNQPQHF. The CDR3, as DNA: TGTGCCAGCAGTTTTGGGGGACCGAATCAGCCCCAGCATTTT. The chain has TRBV12-3 or TRBV12-4 and TRBJ1-5; perhaps TRBD1 as D (5 bases). V dropped 3 bases and J dropped 4 bases, with 10 bases sitting between them. The CDR3 is 14 residues long.

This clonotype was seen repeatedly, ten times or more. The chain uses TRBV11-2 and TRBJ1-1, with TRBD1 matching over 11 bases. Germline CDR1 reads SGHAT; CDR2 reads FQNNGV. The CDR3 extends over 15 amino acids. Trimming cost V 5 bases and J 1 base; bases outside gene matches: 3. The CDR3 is CASSRTGGTNTEAFF. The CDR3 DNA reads TGTGCCAGCAGCCGGACAGGGGGCACGAACACTGAAGCTTTCTTT.

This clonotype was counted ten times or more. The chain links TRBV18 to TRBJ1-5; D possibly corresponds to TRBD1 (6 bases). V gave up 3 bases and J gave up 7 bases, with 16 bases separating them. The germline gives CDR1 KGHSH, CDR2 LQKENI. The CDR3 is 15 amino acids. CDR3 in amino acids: CASSPAAGAKQPQHF. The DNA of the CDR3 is TGTGCCAGCTCACCGGCGGCAGGGGCCAAGCAGCCCCAGCATTTT.

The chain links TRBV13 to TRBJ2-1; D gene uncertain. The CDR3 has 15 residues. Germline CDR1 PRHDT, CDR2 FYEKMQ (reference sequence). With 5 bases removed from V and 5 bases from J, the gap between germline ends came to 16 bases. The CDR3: CASSTPGLQNNEQFF. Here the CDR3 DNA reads TGTGCCAGCAGCACACCTGGGCTGCAAAACAATGAGCAGTTCTTC.

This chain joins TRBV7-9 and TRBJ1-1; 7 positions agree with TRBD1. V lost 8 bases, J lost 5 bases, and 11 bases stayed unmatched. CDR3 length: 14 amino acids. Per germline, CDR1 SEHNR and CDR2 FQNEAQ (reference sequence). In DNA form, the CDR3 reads TGTGCCAGCGCTCCCCACAGGGGAGATACTGAAGCTTTCTTT. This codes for CASAPHRGDTEAFF.

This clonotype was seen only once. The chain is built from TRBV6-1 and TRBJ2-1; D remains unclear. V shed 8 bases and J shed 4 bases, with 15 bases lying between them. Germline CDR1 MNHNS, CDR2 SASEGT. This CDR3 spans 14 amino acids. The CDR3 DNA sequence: TGTGCCAGCCAGGCCCCCAGCTTTTACAATGAGCAGTTCTTC. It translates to CASQAPSFYNEQFF.

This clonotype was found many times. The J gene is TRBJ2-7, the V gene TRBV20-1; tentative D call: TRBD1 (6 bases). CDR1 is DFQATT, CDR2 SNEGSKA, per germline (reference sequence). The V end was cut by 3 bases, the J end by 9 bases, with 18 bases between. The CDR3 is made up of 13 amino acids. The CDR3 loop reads CSASQGHREGQYF. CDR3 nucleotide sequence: TGCAGTGCTAGTCAAGGTCACAGGGAAGGGCAGTACTTC.

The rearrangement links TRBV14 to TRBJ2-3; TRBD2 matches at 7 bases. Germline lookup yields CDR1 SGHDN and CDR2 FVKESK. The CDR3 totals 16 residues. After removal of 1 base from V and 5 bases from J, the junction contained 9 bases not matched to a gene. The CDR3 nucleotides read TGTGCCAGCAGCCAAGGGGGCGGGAGAAGGAGAGATACGCAGTATTTT. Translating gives CASSQGGGRRRDTQYF.

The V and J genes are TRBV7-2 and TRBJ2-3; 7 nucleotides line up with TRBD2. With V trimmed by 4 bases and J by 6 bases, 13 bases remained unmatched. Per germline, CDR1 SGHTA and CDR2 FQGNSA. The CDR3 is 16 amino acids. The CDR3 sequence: CASSWGGLPLGDTQYF. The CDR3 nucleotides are TGTGCCAGCAGCTGGGGGGGACTGCCCCTTGGTGATACGCAGTATTTT. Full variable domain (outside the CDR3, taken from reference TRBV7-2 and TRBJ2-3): GAGVSQSPSNKVTEKGKDVELRCDPISGHTALYWYRQSLGQGLEFLIYFQGNSAPDKSGLPSDRFSAERTGGSVSTLTIQRTQQEDSAVYLCASSWGGLPLGDTQYFGPGTRLTVL.

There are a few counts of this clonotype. DNA of the CDR3: TGTGCCACCACCCAGAGGGACAGCTATGGCTACACCTTC. This gives the protein CATTQRDSYGYTF. V is TRBV15 and J is TRBJ1-2; 7 nucleotides agree with TRBD1. The CDR3 loop spans 13 amino acids. Looked up from germline, CDR1 is LNHNV and CDR2 is YYDKDF (reference sequence). The V segment lost 7 bases and the J segment 4 bases; nucleotides outside the gene matches: 6.

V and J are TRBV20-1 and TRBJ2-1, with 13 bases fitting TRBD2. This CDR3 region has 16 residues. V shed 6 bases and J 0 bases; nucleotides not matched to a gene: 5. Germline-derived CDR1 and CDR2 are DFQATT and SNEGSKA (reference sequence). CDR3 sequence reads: CSASGLAGSSYNEQFF. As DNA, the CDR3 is TGCAGTGCCTCGGGACTAGCGGGGAGCTCCTACAATGAGCAGTTCTTC.

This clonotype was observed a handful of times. The CDR3 loop is CASSQGQGYYGYTF. Here the CDR3 DNA reads TGTGCCAGCAGCCAAGGACAGGGTTACTATGGCTACACCTTC. The chain combines TRBV7-9 with TRBJ1-2, with 8 bases matching TRBD1. The CDR3 consists of 14 residues. Germline values: CDR1 SEHNR, CDR2 FQNEAQ (reference sequence). V trimming: 5 bases; J trimming: 3 bases; junction bases outside the gene matches: 5.

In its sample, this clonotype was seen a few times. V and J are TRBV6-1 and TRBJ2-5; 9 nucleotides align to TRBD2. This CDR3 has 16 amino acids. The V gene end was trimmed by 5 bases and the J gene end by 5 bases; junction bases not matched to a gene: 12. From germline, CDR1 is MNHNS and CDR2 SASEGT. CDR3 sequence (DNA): TGTGCCAGCAGTCGCACGGGACTAGCTCGTTCGGAGACCCAGTACTTC. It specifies CASSRTGLARSETQYF.

The CDR3 spells CASSPTGTTEAFF. The CDR3 DNA sequence: TGTGCCAGCAGCCCTACAGGGACCACTGAAGCTTTCTTT. This sequence joins TRBV3-1 and TRBJ1-1, with D possibly being TRBD1 (6 bases). CDR3 size: 13 residues. Between the trimmed V and J ends, which lost 4 bases and 4 bases, there was a span of 10 bases. The germline CDR1 and CDR2 sequences are LGHDT and YNNKEL (reference sequence).

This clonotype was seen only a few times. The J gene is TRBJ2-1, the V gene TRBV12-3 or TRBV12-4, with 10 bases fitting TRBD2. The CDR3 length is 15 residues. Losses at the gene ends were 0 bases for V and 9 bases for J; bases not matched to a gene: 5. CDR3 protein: CASSLASGGFLEQFF. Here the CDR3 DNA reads TGTGCCAGCAGTTTAGCTAGCGGGGGGTTTCTTGAGCAGTTCTTC.

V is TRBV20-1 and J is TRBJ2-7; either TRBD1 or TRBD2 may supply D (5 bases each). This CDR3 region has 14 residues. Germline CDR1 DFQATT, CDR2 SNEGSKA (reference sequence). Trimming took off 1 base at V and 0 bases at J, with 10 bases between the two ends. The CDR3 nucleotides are TGCAGTGCTAGAGCCGGGGCCCACTCCTACGAGCAGTACTTC. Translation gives CSARAGAHSYEQYF.

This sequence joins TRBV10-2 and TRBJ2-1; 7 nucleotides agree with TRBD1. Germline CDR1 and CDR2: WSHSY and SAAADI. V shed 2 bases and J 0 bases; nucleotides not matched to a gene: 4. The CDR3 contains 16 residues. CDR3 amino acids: CASSEGWDSSYNEQFF. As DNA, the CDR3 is TGCGCCAGCAGTGAGGGCTGGGACAGCTCCTACAATGAGCAGTTCTTC.